This entry features one TCR beta chain sequence. The antigen it recognizes is unknown. It has no much larger one-base neighbor in the sample; base qualities were not kept. This entry comes from a study of blood T cell repertoires in COVID-19 (dated by TCRdb to about 2020). In the study overall: The collaborator samples originated in the United States, Italy and Spain and spanned the acute and convalescent phases of COVID-19. The material from the prospective study consisted of cDNA or gDNA derived from T cells, B-cell-depleted T cells, or PBMCs. Deeply sampled blood TCRbeta repertoires from subjects exposed to, actively infected with, or recovered from COVID-19 were included in the dataset. The repertoires were made available in a free public database intended to serve as a resource for research on the immune response to SARS-CoV-2. The samples were drawn from the first 160 participants of the ongoing ImmuneRACE study and from over a thousand subjects provided by 6 global collaborators. Nearly every sample came with metadata listing a de-identified subject ID, COVID-19 status, age in years and sex. HLA class I and class II types, where available, came from metadata supplied by the sample provider rather than from assay-based typing. What the research found in general, with its limitations: The amount of clinical and demographic metadata varied by source and participant and was provided uncurated.

TCRbeta CDR3 regions were amplified from genomic DNA using the immunoSEQ Assay, a bias-controlled multiplex PCR. From the authors' description of their analysis: The number of nucleated cells in each sample was estimated from the amplification of reference gene primers within the assay. Sequence reads were collapsed and filtered to measure the absolute abundance of every unique TCRbeta CDR3 rearrangement. Productive Simpson clonality was computed per sample as the square root of Simpson's diversity index over productive rearrangements. TCRdb obtained this table from immuneACCESS and retained in-frame rearrangements with V and J assigned. These tables miss some clones; where compared with another copy, unresolved V genes account for less than half of the shortfall, and the remainder is unexplained. The D gene and trimming were derived from the DNA, and the V and J assignments and clone size from that table. This sample comprises around 73,000 clones, around 77% of them detected only once. About 2.1% of the sample is in the top ten clones.

At one collaborating source in Seattle, patients were enrolled during active infection and were followed longitudinally through the course of disease. Collaborating institutions collected whole blood in K2EDTA tubes following their own protocols. For TCRbeta analysis, collaborators shipped samples as frozen whole blood, isolated PBMCs, or DNA extracted from either of those sample types. Material: peripheral blood. The sequence was obtained from a man aged 65-85 years with COVID-19, enrolled during active disease.

The bases read TGTGCCAGTGTACCGGGAAATAGCAATCAGCCCCAGCATTTT. It is translated as CASVPGNSNQPQHF. This chain joins TRBV19 to TRBJ1-5; the D gene is unclear. Based on the germline V gene (reference sequence), the CDR1 and CDR2 sequences are LNHDA and SQIVND. The CDR3 has 14 amino acids, counting the end cysteine and phenylalanine. This entry keeps only the CDR3 DNA: 42 bases, framed from base 1. A distance of 11 bases separates the germline ends of V and J, which lose 8 bases and 0 bases respectively.